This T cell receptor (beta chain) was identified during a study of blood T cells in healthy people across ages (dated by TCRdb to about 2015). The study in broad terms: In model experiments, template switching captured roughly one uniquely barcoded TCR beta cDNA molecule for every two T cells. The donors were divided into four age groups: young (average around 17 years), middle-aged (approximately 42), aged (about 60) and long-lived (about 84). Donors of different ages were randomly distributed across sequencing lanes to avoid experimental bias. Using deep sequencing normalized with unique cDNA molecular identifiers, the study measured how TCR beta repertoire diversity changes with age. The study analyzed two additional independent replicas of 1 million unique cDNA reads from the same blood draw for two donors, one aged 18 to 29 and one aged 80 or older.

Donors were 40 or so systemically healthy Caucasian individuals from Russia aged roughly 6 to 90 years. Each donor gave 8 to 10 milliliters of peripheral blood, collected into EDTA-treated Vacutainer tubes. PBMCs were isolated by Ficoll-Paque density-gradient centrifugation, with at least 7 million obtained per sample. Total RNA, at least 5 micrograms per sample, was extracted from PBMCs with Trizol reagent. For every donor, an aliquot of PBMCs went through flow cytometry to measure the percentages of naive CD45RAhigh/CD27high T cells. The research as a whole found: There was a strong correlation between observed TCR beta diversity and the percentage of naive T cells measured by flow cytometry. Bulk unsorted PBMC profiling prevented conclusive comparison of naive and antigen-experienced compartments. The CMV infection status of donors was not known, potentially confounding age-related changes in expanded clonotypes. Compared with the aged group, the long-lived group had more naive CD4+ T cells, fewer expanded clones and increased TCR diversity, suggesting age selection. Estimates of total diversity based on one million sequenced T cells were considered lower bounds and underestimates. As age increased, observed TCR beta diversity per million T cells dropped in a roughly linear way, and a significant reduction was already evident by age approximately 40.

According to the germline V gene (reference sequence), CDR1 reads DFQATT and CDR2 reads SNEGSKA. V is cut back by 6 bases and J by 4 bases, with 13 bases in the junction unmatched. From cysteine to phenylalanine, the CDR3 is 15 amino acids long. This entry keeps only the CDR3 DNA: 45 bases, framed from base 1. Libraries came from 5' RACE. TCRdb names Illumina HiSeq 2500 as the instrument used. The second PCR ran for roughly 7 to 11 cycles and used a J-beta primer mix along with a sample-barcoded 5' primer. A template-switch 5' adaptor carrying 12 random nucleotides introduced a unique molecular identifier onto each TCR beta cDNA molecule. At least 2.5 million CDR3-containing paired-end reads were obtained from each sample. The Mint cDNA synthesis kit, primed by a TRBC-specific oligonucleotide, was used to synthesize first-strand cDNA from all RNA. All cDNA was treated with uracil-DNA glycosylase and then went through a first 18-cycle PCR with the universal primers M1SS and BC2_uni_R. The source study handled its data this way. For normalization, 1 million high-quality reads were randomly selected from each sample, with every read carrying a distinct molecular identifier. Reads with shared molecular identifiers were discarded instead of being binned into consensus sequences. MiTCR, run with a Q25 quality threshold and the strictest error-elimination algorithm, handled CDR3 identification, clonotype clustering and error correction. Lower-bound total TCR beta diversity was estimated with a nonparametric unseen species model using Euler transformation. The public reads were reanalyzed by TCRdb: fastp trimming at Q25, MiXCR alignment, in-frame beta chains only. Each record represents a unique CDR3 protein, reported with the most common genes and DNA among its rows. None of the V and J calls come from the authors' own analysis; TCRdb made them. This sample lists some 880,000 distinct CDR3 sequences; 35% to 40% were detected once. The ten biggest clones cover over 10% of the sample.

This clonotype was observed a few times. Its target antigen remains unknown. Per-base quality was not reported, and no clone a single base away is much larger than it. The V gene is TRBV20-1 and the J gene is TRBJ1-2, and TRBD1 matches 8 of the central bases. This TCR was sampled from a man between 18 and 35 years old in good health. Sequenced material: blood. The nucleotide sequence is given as TGCAGTGCCGGGGGCATGACAGGGGCGAGCTATGGCTACACCTTC. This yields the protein CSAGGMTGASYGYTF.